This T cell receptor beta chain is drawn from a study of cytomegalovirus exposure and HLA in healthy donors. Vbeta (60) and Jbeta (13) primers were used in the PCR. Assay used: immunoSEQ multiplex PCR; TCRdb lists only in-frame clones, some missing. The sample has around 70,000 clones, just under 75% seen once. The CDR3 has 14 amino acids. The V gene lost 2 bases and the J gene lost 3 bases, with 11 bases spanning the gap. Germline-derived CDR1 and CDR2 are MNHNY and SVGAGI (reference sequence). The clonotype was recovered from a human donor in good health. Sequenced sample: PBMCs. V gene TRBV6-6 combines with J gene TRBJ2-7, with D unclear. The CDR3 coding sequence is TGTGCCAGCAGTTACAAGCTTACAGACTACGAGCAGTACTTC. It encodes CASSYKLTDYEQYF.